The rows below give T cell receptor beta chains drawn from one sample of a study of response to subunit inactivated influenza vaccine. TCRdb reanalysed the RT-PCR reads using MiXCR and keeps one entry per CDR3 protein. The repertoire has hundreds of thousands of distinct CDR3 sequences, about 14% of them found once; the top ten carry approximately 7.6%. The sample here was PBMCs from blood, taken 14 days before vaccination. All receptors come from a man aged 50-60 years who received an inactivated influenza vaccine. Both conserved end residues are part of each CDR3. Fields, in order: J gene, V gene, CDR3 protein.

>TRBJ1-1|TRBV2
CASALGEAFF
>TRBJ2-1|TRBV29-1
CSVDGGTHYNEQFF
>TRBJ2-1|TRBV7-9
CASSLTGSEGQFF
>TRBJ2-3|TRBV4-1
CASSQTGTSGAWPQYF
>TRBJ2-7|TRBV20-1
CSAHRPRPFYEQYF
>TRBJ2-7|TRBV28
CASSLGTGTGAYEQYF
>TRBJ2-5|TRBV12-3/TRBV12-4
CASSGPGQETQYF
>TRBJ2-1|TRBV4-3
CASSQAARVDNEQFF
>TRBJ2-1|TRBV5-1
CASRQRGGSSYNEQFF
>TRBJ2-1|TRBV7-8
CASSLAPGIAGEQFF
>TRBJ2-7|TRBV12-3/TRBV12-4
CASSAGTPSYEQYF
>TRBJ2-2|TRBV20-1
CSARTGVYTGELFF
>TRBJ1-4|TRBV29-1
CSVQRQGIGEKLFF
>TRBJ1-4|TRBV2
CASSVRRGRSEKLFF
>TRBJ2-7|TRBV10-3
CAISEDRYHEQYF
>TRBJ2-3|TRBV7-2
CASSLTPSGSRIDTQYF
>TRBJ1-5|TRBV24-1
CATSGRSNQPQHF
>TRBJ2-1|TRBV4-2
CASSHGLVREQFF
>TRBJ2-3|TRBV27
CASSTGQGPDTQYF
>TRBJ2-5|TRBV20-1
CSARMVAGRGETQYF
>TRBJ2-7|TRBV6-5
CASRGVYEQYF
>TRBJ2-6|TRBV29-1
CSVEDPGQGAGGANVLTF
>TRBJ2-2|TRBV6-2/TRBV6-3
CASSPGPITGELFF
>TRBJ1-2|TRBV12-3/TRBV12-4
CASTPSGSPLYGYTF
>TRBJ2-7|TRBV5-1
CASSLVYTYEQYF
>TRBJ1-2|TRBV6-5
CASSYTWTDYGYTF
>TRBJ1-3|TRBV7-6
CASSLAGQGAFLSGNTIYF
>TRBJ2-2|TRBV4-3
CASSQDRLAPGELFF
>TRBJ2-3|TRBV29-1
CSVGRIGDTQYF
>TRBJ1-4|TRBV5-5
CASSTNPGTSHYEKLFF
>TRBJ2-5|TRBV12-3/TRBV12-4
CASSQDRVETQYF
>TRBJ2-7|TRBV6-2/TRBV6-3
CASSWGQGAYNEQYF
>TRBJ1-1|TRBV12-3/TRBV12-4
CASSLWENTEAFF
>TRBJ2-5|TRBV10-3
CAIGVRERETQYF
>TRBJ1-1|TRBV29-1
CSVGTAMNTEAFF
>TRBJ1-1|TRBV7-9
CASSLVDYEAFF
>TRBJ2-7|TRBV29-1
CSVKRTGTNEQYF
>TRBJ2-5|TRBV7-6
CASSPKDRGGAETQYF
>TRBJ2-2|TRBV4-3
CASSHLTGGTGELFF
>TRBJ2-3|TRBV4-3
CASSQPPGTGTDTQYF
>TRBJ1-1|TRBV15
CATSRAWGTGGTEAFF